This TCR beta chain was captured by sequencing in a study of shared clonotypes between healthy human individuals. CDR3 length: 14 residues. Germline V CDR1 and CDR2: MNHNS, SASEGT. Germline trimming cut 6 bases from V and 7 bases from J; bases unmatched to any gene: 8. The donors, healthy adults who were HIV-negative, had experienced no recent acute infections or vaccinations. All of the donors resided in Nashville, Tennessee, and each was a Caucasian adult. On this clone: Its specificity is unknown.

Findings of the study overall: Clonotype sharing across donors was expected to vary with sequencing depth.

Using immunoSEQ multiplex PCR, the repertoire was profiled, and TCRdb retains in-frame clones only, with some absent. The sample lists about 1.5 million clones, around 97% seen once, with 1.2% in the top ten. Sequences were obtained from naive CD4+ T cells sorted from blood. Regarding subset: CD45RA+ positively selected. The rearrangement joins TRBV6-1 to TRBJ2-1; TRBD1 aligns across 8 bases. This TCR came from a man younger than 45 in good health. The CDR3 region is CASRGTGPQNEQFF. The CDR3 DNA follows: TGTGCCAGCAGGGGGACAGGTCCGCAGAATGAGCAGTTCTTC.